Below, 18 T cell receptor beta chains from the same sample are listed, as sequenced in a study of blood T cells in healthy people across ages. For the second PCR, which ran for about 6 to 11 cycles, a sample-barcoded 5' primer and a J-beta primer mix were used. TCRdb independently ran MiXCR on the 5' RACE reads; one entry per CDR3 protein. The sample lists about 800,000 distinct CDR3 sequences; more than 20% were seen once. These same records also appear under a second study, on T cells of mothers and their children.

The sequenced material came from blood. The receptors here all came from a boy aged 5-17 years in good health.

In this sample, this clonotype turned up a few times. The chain has TRBV9 and TRBJ1-4; no definite D call. V was pared by 4 bases and J by 8 bases, with 24 bases between. The CDR3 loop spans 17 amino acids. Germline V gives CDR1 SGDLS, CDR2 YYNGEE. The CDR3 sequence: CASSPPLVMSGREKLFF. CDR3 coding DNA: TGTGCCAGCAGCCCTCCACTGGTAATGTCTGGACGGGAAAAACTGTTTTTT.

This clonotype was detected a few times. The V gene is TRBV7-4, the J gene TRBJ2-7; D may be TRBD2 (5 bases). Trimming pared 2 bases from V and 1 base from J, leaving 12 bases between. Germline CDR1 reads SGHVT; CDR2 reads SQSDAQ. The CDR3 consists of 15 residues. DNA for the CDR3: TGTGCCAGCAGCTTATCGCGGAGAGGGTCCTACGAGCAGTACTTC. It yields the protein CASSLSRRGSYEQYF.

The chain recombines TRBV7-8 with TRBJ1-1, with D possibly being TRBD1 (5 bases). Germline lookup yields CDR1 SGHVS and CDR2 FQNEAQ. Trimming took off 4 bases at V and 2 bases at J, with 14 bases between the two ends. The CDR3 extends over 15 amino acids. CDR3 in amino acids: CASSSQTEINTEAFF. CDR3 in DNA: TGTGCCAGCAGCTCACAGACAGAGATCAACACTGAAGCTTTCTTT.

This clonotype has just a few counts. This sequence joins TRBV29-1 and TRBJ2-1; D is unresolved. Per germline, CDR1 SQVTM and CDR2 ANQGSEA. V lost 2 bases to trimming and J lost 7 bases, with 6 bases between them. The CDR3 spans 11 residues. In DNA, the CDR3 is TGCAGCGTTGAAAGTCGGAATGAGCAGTTCTTC. Its translation is CSVESRNEQFF.

The chain carries TRBV11-2 and TRBJ2-4; D is perhaps TRBD2 (6 bases). Trimming left V 8 bases short and J 3 bases short, with 17 bases between. The V gene's germline CDR1 is SGHAT and CDR2 FQNNGV. This CDR3 region has 15 residues. This CDR3 is CASRSPGGSKNIQYF. The CDR3 region has the DNA TGTGCCAGCCGCTCCCCTGGAGGGAGCAAAAACATTCAGTACTTC.

This clonotype appeared a few times. The chain links TRBV10-3 to TRBJ2-5; D unclear. In germline, CDR1 is ENHRY, CDR2 SYGVKD. V was cut by 6 bases and J by 0 bases, with 11 bases left in between. The CDR3 has 14 residues. Here the CDR3 reads CAISPDGNQETQYF. The CDR3 bases are TGTGCCATCAGCCCGGACGGTAACCAAGAGACCCAGTACTTC.

The rearrangement joins TRBV20-1 to TRBJ2-3; TRBD1 might be the D (6 bases). Trimming cost V 0 bases and J 0 bases, with 13 bases left between them. Germline values: CDR1 DFQATT, CDR2 SNEGSKA (reference sequence). This CDR3 contains 16 residues. In DNA, the CDR3 is TGCAGTGCTAGAGATCCCACAGGGCCTAGCACAGATACGCAGTATTTT. Its translation is CSARDPTGPSTDTQYF.

This clonotype was found a few times. One junction end does not reproduce the germline sequence, and a read error may be involved. The V gene is TRBV16, the J gene TRBJ2-4; 7 positions agree with TRBD1. Per the germline V gene, CDR1 is KGHSY and CDR2 is FQNENV. The CDR3 is 15 amino acids. CDR3 nucleotide sequence: TGTGCCGGCAGCCTTGACAGGGCCTCCAAAAACATTCAGTACTTC. Translated, it gives CAGSLDRASKNIQYF.

The chain joins TRBV28 to TRBJ2-7; TRBD1 matches 7 bases. The V gene end was trimmed by 5 bases and the J gene end by 6 bases; junction bases not matched to a gene: 10. The CDR3 has 14 residues. The germline V gene has CDR1 MDHEN and CDR2 SYDVKM. The DNA for the CDR3 is TGTGCCAGCAGTCCTCCGACAGGGATACTCGAGCAGTACTTC. Translating gives CASSPPTGILEQYF.

This clonotype was recorded once. The rearrangement joins TRBV6-2 or TRBV6-3 to TRBJ2-1; no reliable D call. The V end lost 4 bases, the J end lost 4 bases, and 14 bases lay between the germline ends. The germline gives CDR1 MNHEY, CDR2 SVGEGT. CDR3 length equals 15 residues. CDR3: CASSSLGSGYNEQFF. In DNA, the CDR3 is TGTGCCAGCAGTTCCCTCGGAAGTGGGTACAATGAGCAGTTCTTC.

This clonotype has more than one count but fewer than ten. The chain carries TRBV18 and TRBJ2-1; TRBD2 matches at 8 bases. The germline gives CDR1 KGHSH, CDR2 LQKENI. V lost 8 bases, J lost 7 bases, and 13 bases stayed unmatched. This CDR3 region has 15 residues. The CDR3 DNA follows: TGTGCCAGCGCCTTTGAGGCGGGACTAGGAAATGAGCAGTTCTTC. This encodes CASAFEAGLGNEQFF.

This clonotype was picked up one time. The rearrangement uses TRBV20-1 and TRBJ1-1, with TRBD1 matching over 7 bases. This CDR3 contains 14 residues. CDR1 DFQATT and CDR2 SNEGSKA come from the germline V gene (reference sequence). V trimming: 2 bases; J trimming: 6 bases; junction bases outside the gene matches: 9. The CDR3 region is CSARPEGAPPEAFF. The CDR3 DNA follows: TGCAGTGCTAGACCCGAGGGGGCACCGCCTGAAGCTTTCTTT.

The chain is built from TRBV28 and TRBJ2-5; TRBD2 aligns across 7 bases. J gave up 0 bases and V 11 bases, and 6 bases lay outside the gene matches. The CDR3 runs to 13 residues. Germline loops: CDR1 MDHEN, CDR2 SYDVKM. In DNA form, the CDR3 reads TGTGCCGTCCAGGGAGGGTACCAAGAGACCCAGTACTTC. Translation gives CAVQGGYQETQYF.

This chain joins TRBV7-6 and TRBJ2-5; no clear D gene. The germline V gene encodes CDR1 SGHVS and CDR2 FNYEAQ. CDR3 size: 16 residues. The germline V and J ends were trimmed by 7 bases and 7 bases, with 25 bases remaining between them. The CDR3 DNA reads TGTGCCAGCACCGCCACCCCACTTGAGGTTCCGGTGACCCAGTACTTC. Translated, it gives CASTATPLEVPVTQYF.

CDR3 DNA sequence: TGCAGTGCTAGAGCGGAAAGGGGTAGCGGGACTACGCAGTATTTT. It codes for CSARAERGSGTTQYF. The chain joins TRBV20-1 to TRBJ2-3; 8 nucleotides agree with TRBD2. Trimming at V came to 1 base and at J to 8 bases, leaving 11 bases not matched to a gene. This CDR3 spans 15 amino acids. Germline lookup yields CDR1 DFQATT and CDR2 SNEGSKA (reference sequence).

This clonotype occurred a few times. J is TRBJ2-1 and V is TRBV7-2, with D unclear. The CDR3 runs 15 residues. CDR1 and CDR2 from the germline V gene are SGHTA and FQGNSA. Trimming removed 1 base from V and 4 bases from J, with 11 bases in between. CDR3 DNA: TGTGCCAGCAGCTTAGGCCCCGACGGATACAATGAGCAGTTCTTC. This gives the protein CASSLGPDGYNEQFF.

This chain uses TRBV25-1 with TRBJ1-1; D is uncertain. Germline V gene data show CDR1 as MGHDK and CDR2 as SYGVNS. The ends were cut back, 2 bases at V and 6 bases at J, with 10 bases in the middle. The CDR3 consists of 13 residues. The CDR3 region is CASSETDMAEAFF. The CDR3 region has the DNA TGTGCCAGCAGTGAAACGGATATGGCTGAAGCTTTCTTT.

This clonotype was observed a few times. The chain joins TRBV7-2 to TRBJ1-1; 10 bases map to TRBD1. Germline CDR1 reads SGHTA; CDR2 reads FQGNSA. The V and J ends lost 2 bases and 4 bases, in that order; junction bases with no gene match: 4. This CDR3 contains 15 residues. CDR3 loop: CASSLRQGAGTEAFF. The CDR3 region has the DNA TGTGCCAGCAGCTTACGACAGGGGGCGGGCACTGAAGCTTTCTTT.